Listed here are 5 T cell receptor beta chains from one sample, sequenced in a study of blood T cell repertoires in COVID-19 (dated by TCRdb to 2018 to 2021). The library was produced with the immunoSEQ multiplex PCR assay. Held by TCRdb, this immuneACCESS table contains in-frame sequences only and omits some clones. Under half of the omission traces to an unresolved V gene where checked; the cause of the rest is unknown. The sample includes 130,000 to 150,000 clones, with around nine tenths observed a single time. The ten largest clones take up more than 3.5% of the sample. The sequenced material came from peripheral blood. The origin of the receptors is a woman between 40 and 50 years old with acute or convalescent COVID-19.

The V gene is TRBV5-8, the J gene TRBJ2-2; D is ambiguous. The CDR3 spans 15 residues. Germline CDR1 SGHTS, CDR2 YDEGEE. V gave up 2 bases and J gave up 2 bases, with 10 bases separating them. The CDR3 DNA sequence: TGTGCCAGCAGCTTTTGGCAGGTCAACACCGGGGAGCTGTTTTTT. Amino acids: CASSFWQVNTGELFF.

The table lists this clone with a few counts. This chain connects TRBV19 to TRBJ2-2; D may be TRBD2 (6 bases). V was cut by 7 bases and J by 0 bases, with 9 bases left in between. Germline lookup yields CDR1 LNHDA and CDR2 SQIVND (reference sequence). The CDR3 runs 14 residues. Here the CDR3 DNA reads TGTGCCAGTACTTGGGGGGCGAACACCGGGGAGCTGTTTTTT. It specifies CASTWGANTGELFF.

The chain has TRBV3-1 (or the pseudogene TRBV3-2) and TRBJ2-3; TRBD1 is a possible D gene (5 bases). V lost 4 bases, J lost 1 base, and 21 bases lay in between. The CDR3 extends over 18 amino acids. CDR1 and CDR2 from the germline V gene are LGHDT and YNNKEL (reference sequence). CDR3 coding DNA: TGTGCCAGCAGCCTCTCGTCAGGGATCGAGATGGGCACAGATACGCAGTATTTT. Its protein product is CASSLSSGIEMGTDTQYF.

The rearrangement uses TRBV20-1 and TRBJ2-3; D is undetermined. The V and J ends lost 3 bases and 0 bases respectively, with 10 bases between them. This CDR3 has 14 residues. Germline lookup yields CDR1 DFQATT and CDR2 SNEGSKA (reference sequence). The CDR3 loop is CSASRQASTDTQYF. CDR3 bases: TGCAGTGCTAGTCGGCAGGCCAGCACAGATACGCAGTATTTT.

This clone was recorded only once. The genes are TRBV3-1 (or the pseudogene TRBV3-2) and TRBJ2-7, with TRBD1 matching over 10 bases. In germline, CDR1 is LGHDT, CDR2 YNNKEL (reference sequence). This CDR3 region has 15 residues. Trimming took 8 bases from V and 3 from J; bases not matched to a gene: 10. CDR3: CASCLPWDRGYEQYF. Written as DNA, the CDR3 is TGTGCCAGCTGCCTCCCCTGGGACAGGGGCTACGAGCAGTACTTC.